This T cell receptor beta chain was sequenced for a study of cytomegalovirus exposure and HLA in healthy donors. Study details: Early release data held 85 million to 95 million unique TCRs from HLA-typed donors.

The CDR3 is made up of 15 amino acids. Per germline, CDR1 MDHEN and CDR2 SYDVKM. V trimming: 7 bases; J trimming: 3 bases; junction bases outside the gene matches: 9. Primers included in the PCR were 60 Vbeta and 13 Jbeta primers. Sequencing was performed with immunoSEQ multiplex PCR; in TCRdb, only in-frame clones are kept and a portion is missing. The table includes some 110,000 clones, 70% to 85% detected once. The V call is TRBV28, the J call TRBJ1-1; 9 bases agree with TRBD1. Source material: PBMCs. The source of this sequence is a man between 45 and 60 years old in good health and CMV-seropositive. The CDR3 protein is CASNPSGQGYTEAFF. The DNA for the CDR3 is TGTGCCAGCAACCCCTCGGGACAGGGCTACACTGAAGCTTTCTTT.